Sequencing of this T cell receptor beta chain was carried out in a study of blood T cell repertoires in COVID-19. This clone was seen only once. Authors' methods: The authors estimated nucleated cell counts from reference gene primer amplification. TCRdb keeps only in-frame clones here, not all; method: immunoSEQ multiplex PCR. D and trimming come from the DNA, and the V and J calls and clone size come from that table. Of about 97,000 clones in the sample, around nine tenths are singletons; the top ten hold 15%. Sequencing was carried out using peripheral blood. The sequence was collected from a human donor in a cohort sampled during active COVID-19.

The CDR3 loop is CATSPATVLSNQPQHF. CDR3 in DNA: TGTGCCACCAGCCCCGCGACAGTTCTTAGCAATCAGCCCCAGCATTTT. J is TRBJ1-5 and V is TRBV15; D is possibly TRBD1 (5 bases). This CDR3 is built from 16 residues. V was pared by 5 bases and J by 0 bases, with 14 bases between. Per germline, CDR1 LNHNV and CDR2 YYDKDF (reference sequence).